Listed here are 22 T cell receptor beta chains from one sample, sequenced in a study of siplizumab effects on memory and regulatory T cells. Libraries were prepared by immunoSEQ multiplex PCR; TCRdb keeps only in-frame clonotypes and omits some of them. The table shows roughly 120,000 clones, with roughly 92% occurring only once. The sequenced sample consisted of CD4+ T cells sorted from blood. These receptors came from a human donor in good health.

CDR3 sequence: CASPLPGTGYYEQYF. The DNA of the CDR3 is TGTGCCAGCCCTCTCCCCGGGACAGGGTACTACGAGCAGTACTTC. V gene TRBV27 combines with J gene TRBJ2-7; 9 nucleotides match TRBD1. V was clipped by 8 bases and J by 3 bases; unmatched bases: 11. This CDR3 spans 15 amino acids. In germline, CDR1 is MNHEY, CDR2 SMNVEV (reference sequence).

This clone was detected once. The J gene is TRBJ2-5, the V gene TRBV11-2, with TRBD2 identical over 12 bases. Germline assignment: CDR1 SGHAT and CDR2 FQNNGV. With V trimmed by 0 bases and J by 5 bases, 4 bases remained unmatched. The CDR3 spans 16 residues. As DNA, the CDR3 is TGTGCCAGCAGCTTAGATCGACTAGCGGGAGTGGAGACCCAGTACTTC. Its translation: CASSLDRLAGVETQYF. The full variable domain, with the rest looked up from reference TRBV11-2 and TRBJ2-5, is EAGVAQSPRYKIIEKRQSVAFWCNPISGHATLYWYQQILGQGPKLLIQFQNNGVVDDSQLPKDRFSAERLKGVDSTLKIQPAKLEDSAVYLCASSLDRLAGVETQYFGPGTRLLVL.

The chain links TRBV5-6 to TRBJ2-3; D unclear. Per germline, CDR1 SGHDT and CDR2 YYEEEE. V was pared by 5 bases and J by 3 bases, with 7 bases between. This CDR3 has 12 residues. CDR3 residues: CASSYITDTQYF. CDR3 sequence (DNA): TGTGCCAGCAGTTACATAACAGATACGCAGTATTTT.

J is TRBJ2-2 and V is TRBV18; D might be TRBD1 or TRBD2, each matching 5 bases. V was trimmed by 3 bases and J by 5 bases, leaving 13 bases between them. The germline V gene has CDR1 KGHSH and CDR2 LQKENI. CDR3 length: 15 amino acids. The CDR3 protein is CASSPNYWGTGELFF. Here the CDR3 DNA reads TGTGCCAGCTCACCGAATTACTGGGGGACCGGGGAGCTGTTTTTT.

This sequence joins TRBV6-5 and TRBJ2-1, with D uncertain. This CDR3 contains 15 residues. The germline V and J ends were trimmed by 4 bases and 4 bases, with 14 bases remaining between them. Germline V CDR1 and CDR2: MNHEY, SVGAGI. For the CDR3, the DNA is TGTGCCAGCAGTTCTGGGGATAGTGTATACAATGAGCAGTTCTTC. Translated: CASSSGDSVYNEQFF.

The chain couples TRBV5-1 to TRBJ2-7; D call uncertain. V lost 2 bases and J 2 bases, leaving 14 bases between the germline ends. The CDR3 covers 15 residues. In germline, CDR1 is SGHRS, CDR2 YFSETQ. Written as DNA, the CDR3 is TGCGCCAGCAGCTTTCTCCCTGGGAAGGCCTACGAGCAGTACTTC. Its protein is CASSFLPGKAYEQYF. The entire variable domain, with the rest obtained from reference TRBV5-1 and TRBJ2-7, is as follows: KAGVTQTPRYLIKTRGQQVTLSCSPISGHRSVSWYQQTPGQGLQFLFEYFSETQRNKGNFPGRFSGRQFSNSRSEMNVSTLELGDSALYLCASSFLPGKAYEQYFGPGTRLTVT.

The CDR3, as DNA: TGTGCCAGCAGCTTGGCGGGGAGCCTCTCCTACGAGCAGTACTTC. It is translated as CASSLAGSLSYEQYF. This sequence joins TRBV5-5 and TRBJ2-7; tentative D call: TRBD2 (5 bases). Trimming stripped 0 bases from V and 0 bases from J, with 10 bases between. Germline V gene sequence: CDR1 SGHKS, CDR2 YYEKEE (reference sequence). This CDR3 is built from 15 residues.

The rearrangement joins TRBV5-1 to TRBJ2-7; maybe TRBD2 (7 bases). CDR1 and CDR2 (germline): SGHRS, YFSETQ. The CDR3 totals 15 residues. The V end was cut by 1 base, the J end by 3 bases, with 14 bases between. CDR3 nucleotides: TGCGCCAGCAGCTTGAATGGGAGGGGGAACTACGAGCAGTACTTC. Translation gives CASSLNGRGNYEQYF.

V gene TRBV18 combines with J gene TRBJ1-5; the D gene is possibly TRBD1 (5 bases). The germline V gene has CDR1 KGHSH and CDR2 LQKENI. V lost 4 bases to trimming and J lost 3 bases, with 16 bases between them. The CDR3 loop spans 16 amino acids. CDR3 amino acids: CASSRGPAGPNQPQHF. CDR3 nucleotide sequence: TGTGCCAGCTCACGGGGTCCAGCGGGACCCAATCAGCCCCAGCATTTT.

The rearrangement uses TRBV15 and TRBJ2-3; no clear D gene. This CDR3 has 17 residues. Germline-derived CDR1 and CDR2 are LNHNV and YYDKDF (reference sequence). Trimming removed 3 bases at V and 3 bases at J, with 19 bases between. CDR3 sequence reads: CATSRVPWVRKTDTQYF. CDR3 coding DNA: TGTGCCACCAGCAGGGTCCCCTGGGTGAGGAAGACAGATACGCAGTATTTT.

The chain has TRBV6-5 and TRBJ2-7, with D possibly being TRBD2 (5 bases). The CDR3 extends over 14 amino acids. V was cut by 7 bases and J by 1 base, with 14 bases left in between. Germline CDR1 reads MNHEY; CDR2 reads SVGAGI. The CDR3 bases are TGTGCCAGCAAAGGACCGGGGTGGTCCTACGAGCAGTACTTC. Its protein is CASKGPGWSYEQYF.

V and J are TRBV2 and TRBJ1-2, with D possibly TRBD1 on 5 matching bases. The CDR3 contains 14 residues. Trimming removed 8 bases at V and 6 bases at J, with 19 bases between. Germline CDR1 reads SNHLY; CDR2 reads FYNNEI. The CDR3 loop reads CASERGDRRNGYTF. CDR3 nucleotide sequence: TGTGCCAGCGAGAGAGGAGACAGAAGGAATGGCTACACCTTC.

This chain joins TRBV7-9 and TRBJ2-1, with 9 bases that match TRBD1. The CDR3 length is 14 residues. Germline V gene data show CDR1 as SEHNR and CDR2 as FQNEAQ (reference sequence). V was pared by 3 bases and J by 7 bases, with 4 bases of the junction left unmatched. The CDR3 region is CASSFTGGLNEQFF. The CDR3 DNA follows: TGTGCCAGCAGCTTTACAGGGGGCTTGAATGAGCAGTTCTTC.

V gene TRBV11-1 combines with J gene TRBJ2-2; 9 nucleotides match TRBD1. Looked up from germline, CDR1 is SGHAT and CDR2 is FQDESV (reference sequence). The CDR3 loop spans 17 amino acids. With V trimmed by 5 bases and J by 3 bases, 10 bases remained unmatched. CDR3: CASSVPGTGFHTGELFF. The CDR3, as DNA: TGTGCCAGCAGCGTCCCGGGGACAGGGTTCCACACCGGGGAGCTGTTTTTT.

This clone was observed once. This chain links TRBV10-3 with TRBJ1-1, with D tentatively TRBD1 (5 bases). Looked up from germline, CDR1 is ENHRY and CDR2 is SYGVKD. Trimming removed 1 base at V and 4 bases at J, with 13 bases between. The CDR3 contains 15 residues. This chain's CDR3 is CAISELEIGGTEAFF. In DNA, the CDR3 is TGTGCCATCAGTGAGTTAGAGATCGGGGGCACTGAAGCTTTCTTT.

The CDR3 reads CASSPGGGEGYTF. The CDR3 nucleotides read TGTGCCAGTAGTCCCGGGGGCGGCGAGGGCTACACCTTC. The V and J genes are TRBV19 and TRBJ1-2, with D maybe TRBD1 (6 bases). The V end was cut by 5 bases, the J end by 8 bases, with 15 bases between. CDR1 is LNHDA and CDR2 is SQIVND in the germline V gene (reference sequence). The CDR3 extends over 13 amino acids.

The chain links TRBV7-9 to TRBJ2-3; TRBD1 is a possible D gene (6 bases). V was pared by 4 bases and J by 4 bases, with 21 bases between. The CDR3 runs to 17 residues. CDR1 SEHNR and CDR2 FQNEAQ come from the germline V gene (reference sequence). Here the CDR3 reads CASSSRAGGLKADTQYF. The CDR3 DNA is TGTGCCAGCAGCTCCCGCGCTGGGGGCCTTAAGGCAGATACGCAGTATTTT.

The chain joins TRBV15 to TRBJ1-1, with D possibly TRBD1 on 5 matching bases. This CDR3 is built from 15 residues. With 0 bases removed from V and 1 base from J, the gap between germline ends came to 9 bases. Germline V lookup: CDR1 LNHNV, CDR2 YYDKDF (reference sequence). CDR3 in DNA: TGTGCCACCAGCAGAGATTTGGGGGAGAACACTGAAGCTTTCTTT. The encoded protein is CATSRDLGENTEAFF.

This clone was seen only once. J is TRBJ2-1 and V is TRBV18, with D possibly being TRBD1 or TRBD2 (5 bases each). Germline V CDR1 and CDR2: KGHSH, LQKENI. V gave up 6 bases and J gave up 6 bases, with 15 bases separating them. The CDR3 is 14 residues long. As DNA, the CDR3 is TGTGCCAGCTCGCCGAGAGGGGATGGCAATGAGCAGTTCTTC. This encodes CASSPRGDGNEQFF.

V gene TRBV7-9 combines with J gene TRBJ1-6; TRBD1 is a possible D gene (5 bases). The germline V gene encodes CDR1 SEHNR and CDR2 FQNEAQ (reference sequence). The CDR3 has 15 amino acids. V lost 6 bases to trimming and J lost 7 bases, with 16 bases between them. CDR3 nucleotide sequence: TGTGCCAGCAGGACAGAACCCATAGGAAATTCACCCCTCCACTTT. Translated: CASRTEPIGNSPLHF.

The chain carries TRBV6-5 and TRBJ1-1, with D unresolved. Germline values: CDR1 MNHEY, CDR2 SVGAGI. Trimming took off 5 bases at V and 2 bases at J, with 9 bases between the two ends. The CDR3 runs 13 residues. The CDR3, as DNA: TGTGCCAGCAGTAACGGACGTAACACTGAAGCTTTCTTT. This sequence encodes CASSNGRNTEAFF.

CDR3 nucleotides: TGCGCCAGCAGCCTACCCACCGGGGGACACACAGGGGGAGGAAACTATGGCTACACCTTC. Translating it yields CASSLPTGGHTGGGNYGYTF. The rearrangement uses TRBV4-1 and TRBJ1-2, with 8 bases that match TRBD1. J gave up 2 bases and V 4 bases, and 21 bases lay outside the gene matches. CDR1 is MGHRA and CDR2 is YSYEKL in the germline V gene. The CDR3 sequence is 20 residues long.